This T cell receptor beta chain emerged from a study of Ad26.COV2.S vaccination and SARS-CoV-2 variants. Looking at the study overall: As a participant in COV1001, the donor was in the Ad26.COV2.S trial arm. The authors gave Ad26.COV2.S intramuscularly, either once or twice 56 days apart. The study's findings and limits: Across vaccine and placebo recipients, the breadth of non-spike TCRs was similar. Placebo recipients had lower spike-specific TCR breadth than vaccine recipients.

On this clone itself: Its target is unknown.

Treatment meaning: some 19 received Ad26.COV2.S at low or high dose, single or two shots; roughly five received placebo; per-sample allocation not given. Specimen acquisition occurred on day 63 following the initial vaccine or placebo injection. Sequencing used immunoSEQ multiplex PCR; TCRdb keeps in-frame clones, though not all of them. The profile shows roughly 350,000 clones, around 89% of them singletons. The germline V gene has CDR1 SGHRS and CDR2 YFSETQ. The CDR3 length is 14 residues. Trimming cost V 1 base and J 8 bases, with 10 bases left between them. Sequences were derived from peripheral blood, sampled in a trial of Ad26.COV2.S vaccine versus placebo. This sequence was found in a person aged 18-65 years who received the Ad26.COV2.S COVID-19 vaccine or a placebo. The chain uses TRBV5-1 and TRBJ1-6; D might be TRBD1 (5 bases). This CDR3 is CASSLTGTHSPLHF. The CDR3 bases are TGCGCCAGCAGCTTGACAGGAACGCATTCACCCCTCCACTTT.